These 15 T cell receptor beta chains were sequenced from one sample in a study of identical twins. In TCRdb, the 5' RACE reads were re-called with MiXCR into one record per CDR3 protein. The repertoire consists of 1.5 million to 2 million distinct CDR3 sequences, with under 35% occurring once and the leading ten covering less than 0.35%. The source material was cord blood. The receptors come from a newborn girl in good health.

There are a few counts of this clonotype. The rearrangement joins TRBV6-6 to TRBJ2-6; 10 bases match TRBD2. In germline, CDR1 is MNHNY, CDR2 SVGAGI (reference sequence). J gave up 0 bases and V 11 bases, and 4 bases lay outside the gene matches. This CDR3 spans 15 amino acids. The CDR3 DNA reads TGTGCCGTAAGCGGGAGGGACTCTGGGGCCAACGTCCTGACTTTC. Its protein product is CAVSGRDSGANVLTF.

This clonotype was counted many times. The chain carries TRBV12-3 or TRBV12-4 and TRBJ2-4; D gene uncertain. The V end lost 1 base, the J end lost 2 bases, and 9 bases lay between the germline ends. The CDR3 is 15 amino acids. The CDR3 protein is CASSLVAGTKNIQYF. CDR3 sequence (DNA): TGTGCCAGCAGTTTAGTAGCTGGAACCAAAAACATTCAGTACTTC.

In this sample, this clonotype turned up many times. One junction end disagrees with the germline gene, perhaps due to a read error. The V call is TRBV12-5, the J call TRBJ2-3; TRBD2 aligns across 12 bases. The CDR3 has 14 residues. Germline assignment: CDR1 LGHNT and CDR2 FRNRAP. DNA for the CDR3: TGCGCCAGCGGGACTAGCGGGAGCACAGATACGCAGTATTTT. It specifies CASGTSGSTDTQYF.

The V gene is TRBV14, the J gene TRBJ2-3, with TRBD2 matching over 10 bases. CDR1 is SGHDN, CDR2 FVKESK, per germline. This CDR3 has 16 amino acids. V lost 8 bases, J lost 0 bases, and 8 bases stayed unmatched. CDR3 in amino acids: CASGASGSYSTDTQYF. DNA of the CDR3: TGTGCCAGCGGGGCTAGCGGGAGTTATAGCACAGATACGCAGTATTTT.

This clonotype was observed a handful of times. The rearrangement uses TRBV19 and TRBJ2-5; unclear D gene. Germline assignment: CDR1 LNHDA and CDR2 SQIVND (reference sequence). This CDR3 has 14 residues. V was pared by 2 bases and J by 5 bases, with 12 bases between. Here the CDR3 DNA reads TGTGCCAGTAGTATACGCGAGTCCGGGGAGACCCAGTACTTC. Amino acids: CASSIRESGETQYF.

The table lists this clonotype with many counts. The rearrangement links TRBV29-1 to TRBJ2-7; D gene uncertain. CDR1 SQVTM and CDR2 ANQGSEA come from the germline V gene. Trimming took 4 bases from V and 0 from J, leaving 10 bases between them. The CDR3 spans 13 residues. The CDR3 loop reads CSVASASSYEQYF. The CDR3 nucleotides read TGCAGCGTTGCAAGCGCTAGCTCCTACGAGCAGTACTTC.

There are a few counts of this clonotype. DNA of the CDR3: TGTGCCAGCAGTTTATCGGGCACTAGCCAGGGTGAGCAGTTCTTC. Encoded protein: CASSLSGTSQGEQFF. The rearrangement uses TRBV27 and TRBJ2-1; tentatively, D is TRBD2 (6 bases). CDR1 is MNHEY, CDR2 SMNVEV, per germline (reference sequence). The V gene lost 0 bases and the J gene lost 9 bases, with 15 bases spanning the gap. CDR3 length: 15 residues.

The rearrangement joins TRBV12-3 or TRBV12-4 to TRBJ2-1; D is unclear. The CDR3 runs 14 residues. The germline V and J ends were trimmed by 7 bases and 0 bases, with 10 bases remaining between them. The CDR3 loop reads CASTPWGSYNEQFF. The CDR3 nucleotides are TGTGCCAGCACCCCCTGGGGCTCCTACAATGAGCAGTTCTTC.

The V call is TRBV21-1, the J call TRBJ2-5; TRBD1, the table's D call, was not compared with the DNA. TRBV21-1 is a known pseudogene. The length of the CDR3 is 14 residues. CDR3 amino acids: CASSKADRGETQYF. The CDR3 DNA is TGTGCCAGCAGCAAAGCGGACAGGGGAGAGACCCAGTACTTC.

The rearrangement uses TRBV12-3 or TRBV12-4 and TRBJ2-2; D remains unclear. V was pared by 3 bases and J by 7 bases, with 9 bases between. This CDR3 region has 13 residues. The CDR3 loop is CASSFYKSGELFF. The CDR3 nucleotides read TGTGCCAGCAGTTTTTACAAGAGCGGGGAGCTGTTTTTT.

V gene TRBV20-1 combines with J gene TRBJ2-1; possibly TRBD2 for D (6 bases). The ends were cut back, 5 bases at V and 10 bases at J, with 21 bases in the middle. The CDR3 has 14 amino acids. From germline, CDR1 is DFQATT and CDR2 SNEGSKA (reference sequence). The CDR3 nucleotides read TGCAGTGCTTCCGGGACTGGAGGGGCGTTGGAGCAGTTCTTC. Its translation: CSASGTGGALEQFF.

This clonotype was recorded a few times. The J gene is TRBJ2-3, the V gene TRBV10-3; TRBD2 matches at 7 bases. Per the germline V gene, CDR1 is ENHRY and CDR2 is SYGVKD. Trimming at V came to 9 bases and at J to 7 bases, leaving 7 bases not matched to a gene. The CDR3 has 12 residues. The DNA for the CDR3 is TGTGCCATGCGCGGGAGTCTGAATACGCAGTATTTT. This encodes CAMRGSLNTQYF.

This chain links TRBV6-1 with TRBJ1-5; 7 positions match TRBD1. The germline CDR1 and CDR2 sequences are MNHNS and SASEGT. With V trimmed by 6 bases and J by 7 bases, 9 bases remained unmatched. This CDR3 contains 14 residues. The CDR3 coding sequence is TGTGCCAGCAGACACGACAGGGTGGGGCAGCCCCAGCATTTT. Protein: CASRHDRVGQPQHF.

V is TRBV4-1 and J is TRBJ1-1; D ambiguous. This CDR3 is built from 16 residues. Germline V lookup: CDR1 MGHRA, CDR2 YSYEKL. V gave up 4 bases and J gave up 0 bases, with 15 bases separating them. As DNA, the CDR3 is TGCGCCAGCAGCCCACAAACCCGCAGGATGAACACTGAAGCTTTCTTT. This gives the protein CASSPQTRRMNTEAFF.

This clonotype was detected a few times. V usage is TRBV20-1 and J usage is TRBJ1-1, with D possibly matching TRBD1 (5 bases). The CDR3 covers 12 residues. The V end was cut by 7 bases, the J end by 6 bases, with 15 bases between. Germline-derived CDR1 and CDR2 are DFQATT and SNEGSKA (reference sequence). The CDR3 DNA follows: TGCAGTGTCGGGGCCGCGCCGCCTGAAGCTTTCTTT. Amino acid sequence: CSVGAAPPEAFF.